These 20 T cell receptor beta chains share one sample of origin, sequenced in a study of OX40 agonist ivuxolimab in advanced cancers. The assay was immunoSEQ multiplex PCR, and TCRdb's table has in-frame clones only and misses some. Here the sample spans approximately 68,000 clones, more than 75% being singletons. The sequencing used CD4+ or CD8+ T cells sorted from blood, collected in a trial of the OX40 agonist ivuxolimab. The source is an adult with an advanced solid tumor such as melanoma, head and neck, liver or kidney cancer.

CDR3 nucleotide sequence: TGTGCCAGCAGCTTGGCGCCCGACACTGAAGCTTTCTTT. Translation: CASSLAPDTEAFF. This rearrangement joins TRBV11-3 to TRBJ1-1; D gene ambiguous. This CDR3 has 13 residues. The germline gives CDR1 SGHNT, CDR2 YENEEA. V lost 3 bases and J lost 3, with 8 bases in between. Full variable domain (missing parts from reference TRBV11-3 and TRBJ1-1): EAGVVQSPRYKIIEKKQPVAFWCNPISGHNTLYWYLQNLGQGPELLIRYENEEAVDDSQLPKDRFSAERLKGVDSTLKIQPAELGDSAVYLCASSLAPDTEAFFGQGTRLTVV.

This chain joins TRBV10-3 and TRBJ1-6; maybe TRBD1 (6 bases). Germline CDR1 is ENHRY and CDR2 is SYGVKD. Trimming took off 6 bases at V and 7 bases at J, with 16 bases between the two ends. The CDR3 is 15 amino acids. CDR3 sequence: CAIRPDSLGNSPLHF. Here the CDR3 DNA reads TGTGCCATCAGACCGGACAGCTTAGGAAATTCACCCCTCCACTTT.

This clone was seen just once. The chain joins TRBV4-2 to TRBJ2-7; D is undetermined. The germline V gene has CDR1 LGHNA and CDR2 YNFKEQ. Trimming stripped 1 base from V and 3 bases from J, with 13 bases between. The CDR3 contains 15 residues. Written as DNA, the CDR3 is TGTGCCAGCAGCCAAGGGCAGGAGCTTAACTACGAGCAGTACTTC. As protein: CASSQGQELNYEQYF.

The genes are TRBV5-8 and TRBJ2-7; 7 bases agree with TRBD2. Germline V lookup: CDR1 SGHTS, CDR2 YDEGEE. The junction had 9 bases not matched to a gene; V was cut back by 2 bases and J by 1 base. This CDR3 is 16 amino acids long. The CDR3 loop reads CASSFLLGEGSYEQYF. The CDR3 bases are TGTGCCAGCAGCTTCCTATTGGGGGAGGGGTCCTACGAGCAGTACTTC.

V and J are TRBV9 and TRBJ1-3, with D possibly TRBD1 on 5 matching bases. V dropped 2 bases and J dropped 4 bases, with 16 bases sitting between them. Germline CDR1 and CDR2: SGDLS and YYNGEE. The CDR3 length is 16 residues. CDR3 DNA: TGTGCCAGCAGCGTGGGAGGGGCCGGGGTCGGAAACACCATATATTTT. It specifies CASSVGGAGVGNTIYF.

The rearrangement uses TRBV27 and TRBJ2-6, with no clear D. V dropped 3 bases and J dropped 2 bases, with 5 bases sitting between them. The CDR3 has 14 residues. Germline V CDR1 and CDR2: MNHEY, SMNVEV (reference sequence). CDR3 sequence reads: CASSFETGANVLTF. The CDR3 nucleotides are TGTGCCAGCAGTTTTGAGACTGGGGCCAACGTCCTGACTTTC.

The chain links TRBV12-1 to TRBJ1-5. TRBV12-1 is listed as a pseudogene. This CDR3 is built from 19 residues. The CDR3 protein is CASSSIPPGGICGNQPQHF. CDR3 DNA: TGTGCCAGCAGCTCCATCCCACCCGGGGGGATTTGTGGCAATCAGCCCCAGCATTTT.

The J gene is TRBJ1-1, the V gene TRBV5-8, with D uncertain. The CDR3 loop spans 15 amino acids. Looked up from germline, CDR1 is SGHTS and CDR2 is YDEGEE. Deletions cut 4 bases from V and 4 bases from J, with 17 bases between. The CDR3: CASSPRRGMGTEAFF. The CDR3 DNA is TGTGCCAGCAGCCCCCGTAGAGGGATGGGCACTGAAGCTTTCTTT.

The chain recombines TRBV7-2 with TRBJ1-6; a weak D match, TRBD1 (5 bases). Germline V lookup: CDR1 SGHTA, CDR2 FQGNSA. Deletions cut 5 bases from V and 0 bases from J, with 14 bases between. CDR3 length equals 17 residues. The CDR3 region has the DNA TGTGCCAGCAGCACGGGACCGCCGAGCTCCTATAATTCACCCCTCCACTTT. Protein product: CASSTGPPSSYNSPLHF. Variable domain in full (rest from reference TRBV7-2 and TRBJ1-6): GAGVSQSPSNKVTEKGKDVELRCDPISGHTALYWYRQSLGQGLEFLIYFQGNSAPDKSGLPSDRFSAERTGGSVSTLTIQRTQQEDSAVYLCASSTGPPSSYNSPLHFGNGTRLTVT.

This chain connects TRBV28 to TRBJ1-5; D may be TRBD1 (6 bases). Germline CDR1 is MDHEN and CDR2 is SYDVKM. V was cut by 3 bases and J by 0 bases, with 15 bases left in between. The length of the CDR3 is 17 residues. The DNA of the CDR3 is TGTGCCAGCAGTTTGGTGCCCGGGGGCTATAGCAATCAGCCCCAGCATTTT. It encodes CASSLVPGGYSNQPQHF.

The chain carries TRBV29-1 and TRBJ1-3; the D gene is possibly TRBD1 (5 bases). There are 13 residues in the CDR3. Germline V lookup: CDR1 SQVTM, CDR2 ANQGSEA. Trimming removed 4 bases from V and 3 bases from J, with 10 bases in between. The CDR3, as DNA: TGCAGCGTTGTGGGGCTGGGTGGAAACACCATATATTTT. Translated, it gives CSVVGLGGNTIYF.

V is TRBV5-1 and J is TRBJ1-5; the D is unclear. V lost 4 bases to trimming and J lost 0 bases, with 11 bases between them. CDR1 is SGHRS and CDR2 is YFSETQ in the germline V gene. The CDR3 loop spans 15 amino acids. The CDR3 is CASSPGSNSNQPQHF. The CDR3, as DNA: TGCGCCAGCAGCCCTGGCTCGAATAGCAATCAGCCCCAGCATTTT.

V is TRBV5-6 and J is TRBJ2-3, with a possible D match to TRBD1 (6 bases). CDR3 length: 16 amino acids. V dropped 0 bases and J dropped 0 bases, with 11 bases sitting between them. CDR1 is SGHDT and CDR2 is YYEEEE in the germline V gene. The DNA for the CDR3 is TGTGCCAGCAGCTTGGCCGGACAGACTAGCACAGATACGCAGTATTTT. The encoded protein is CASSLAGQTSTDTQYF. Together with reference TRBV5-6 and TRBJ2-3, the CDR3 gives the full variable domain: DAGVTQSPTHLIKTRGQQVTLRCSPKSGHDTVSWYQQALGQGPQFIFQYYEEEERQRGNFPDRFSGHQFPNYSSELNVNALLLGDSALYLCASSLAGQTSTDTQYFGPGTRLTVL.

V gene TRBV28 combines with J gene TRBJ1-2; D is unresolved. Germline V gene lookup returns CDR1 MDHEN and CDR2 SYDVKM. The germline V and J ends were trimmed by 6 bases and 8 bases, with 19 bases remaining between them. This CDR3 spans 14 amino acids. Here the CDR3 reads CASSSGVGSQGYTF. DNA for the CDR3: TGTGCCAGCAGCTCCGGTGTCGGCTCTCAGGGCTACACCTTC.

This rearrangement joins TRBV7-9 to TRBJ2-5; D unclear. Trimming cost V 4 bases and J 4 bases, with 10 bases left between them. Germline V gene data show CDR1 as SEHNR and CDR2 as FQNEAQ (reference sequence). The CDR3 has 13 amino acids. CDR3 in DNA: TGTGCCAGCAGCTCGAAGGGCCCAGAGACCCAGTACTTC. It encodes CASSSKGPETQYF.

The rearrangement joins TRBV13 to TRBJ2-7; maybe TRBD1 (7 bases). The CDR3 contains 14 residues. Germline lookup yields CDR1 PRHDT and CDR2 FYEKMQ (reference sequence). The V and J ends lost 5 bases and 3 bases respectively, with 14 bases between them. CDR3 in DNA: TGTGCCAGCAGCGTGCGGGACAGTCGCTACGAGCAGTACTTC. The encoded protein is CASSVRDSRYEQYF.

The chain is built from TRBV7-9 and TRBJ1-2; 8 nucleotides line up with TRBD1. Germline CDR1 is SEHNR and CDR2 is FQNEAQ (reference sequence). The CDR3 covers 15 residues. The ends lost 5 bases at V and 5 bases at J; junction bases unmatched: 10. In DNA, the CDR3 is TGTGCCAGCAGCCCAGGACAGGGCATCATTTATGGCTACACCTTC. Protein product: CASSPGQGIIYGYTF.

The CDR3 is CASSADSGARTNEKLFF. The CDR3 DNA sequence: TGCGCCAGCAGCGCGGACTCCGGGGCCCGAACTAATGAAAAACTGTTTTTT. The chain employs TRBV5-1 and TRBJ1-4; weak D call: TRBD1 (5 bases). V gave up 4 bases and J gave up 1 base, with 17 bases separating them. CDR1 and CDR2 (germline): SGHRS, YFSETQ. The CDR3 loop spans 17 amino acids.

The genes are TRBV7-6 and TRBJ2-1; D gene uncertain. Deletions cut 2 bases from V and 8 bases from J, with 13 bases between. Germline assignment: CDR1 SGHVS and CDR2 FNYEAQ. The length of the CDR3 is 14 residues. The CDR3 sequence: CASSLLSGRDEQFF. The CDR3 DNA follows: TGTGCCAGCAGCTTACTGTCAGGTCGAGATGAGCAGTTCTTC.

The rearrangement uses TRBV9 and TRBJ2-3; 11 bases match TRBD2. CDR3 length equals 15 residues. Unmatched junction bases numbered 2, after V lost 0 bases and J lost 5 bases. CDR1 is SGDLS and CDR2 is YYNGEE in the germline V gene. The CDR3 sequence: CASSVGSGRVDTQYF. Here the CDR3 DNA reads TGTGCCAGCAGCGTAGGTAGCGGGAGGGTAGATACGCAGTATTTT.